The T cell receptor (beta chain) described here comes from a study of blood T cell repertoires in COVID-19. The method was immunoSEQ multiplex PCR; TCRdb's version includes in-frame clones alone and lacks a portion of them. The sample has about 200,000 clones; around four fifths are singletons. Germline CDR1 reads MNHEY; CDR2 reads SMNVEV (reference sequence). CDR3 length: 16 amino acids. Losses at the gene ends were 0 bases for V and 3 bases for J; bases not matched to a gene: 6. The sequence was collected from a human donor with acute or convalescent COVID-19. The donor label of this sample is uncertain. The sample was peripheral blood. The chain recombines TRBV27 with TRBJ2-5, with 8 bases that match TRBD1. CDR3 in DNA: TGTGCCAGCAGTTTATCCCCGGCAGGGGGCAAAGAGACCCAGTACTTC. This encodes CASSLSPAGGKETQYF.